This T cell receptor beta chain stems from a study of technical replicates of blood from a few donors. Germline V gene data show CDR1 as LNHDA and CDR2 as SQIVND (reference sequence). The CDR3 contains 15 residues. V lost 3 bases and J 5 bases, leaving 16 bases between the germline ends. Only in-frame clones appear in the TCRdb table, and some are missing; sequencing was by immunoSEQ multiplex PCR. The repertoire holds 79,000 or so clones, 90% to 95% seen once, with 0.25% in the top ten. Sequenced input: T cells isolated from PBMCs. This chain uses TRBV19 with TRBJ1-2, with D possibly being TRBD1 (6 bases). This sequence originates from a human donor in good health. The CDR3, as DNA: TGTGCCAGTAGTATCGGAGACAGGAATCTATATGGCTACACCTTC. Protein sequence: CASSIGDRNLYGYTF.